One and the same sample provided the 23 T cell receptor beta chains below, sequenced in a study of T-cell memory formation after mild COVID-19. TCRdb processed the 5' RACE reads anew with MiXCR; each CDR3 protein has one entry. Among 340,000 or so distinct CDR3 sequences listed, under 15% were seen once. The specimen was PBMCs or a T cell subset sorted from them (not recorded which). The receptors shown here come from a man between 18 and 35 years old who had mild COVID-19 (a few samples of this study predate the infection). Cell type and time point are not known.

This clonotype was detected ten times or more. The chain combines TRBV12-3 or TRBV12-4 with TRBJ2-3; D gene ambiguous. V lost 6 bases to trimming and J lost 4 bases, with 8 bases between them. This CDR3 comprises 12 residues. CDR3 bases: TGTGCCAGCAGCTTTGGAGCAGATACGCAGTATTTT. This sequence encodes CASSFGADTQYF.

This clonotype came up once. The DNA for the CDR3 is TGTGCCAGCAGCTCCAGCTGGCGAGGCTACACCTTC. Its protein is CASSSSWRGYTF. This chain joins TRBV7-9 and TRBJ1-2; no clear D gene. Germline assignment: CDR1 SEHNR and CDR2 FQNEAQ (reference sequence). This CDR3 contains 12 residues. Trimming left V 4 bases short and J 8 bases short, with 11 bases between.

This clonotype was picked up many times. This chain uses TRBV29-1 with TRBJ1-3; 10 positions agree with TRBD1. The trim removed 6 bases at V and 5 bases at J, leaving 10 bases unmatched. The CDR3 spans 15 residues. Germline V CDR1 and CDR2: SQVTM, ANQGSEA. The CDR3 loop is CSVSRTGGGRNTIYF. The CDR3 region has the DNA TGCAGCGTCTCCCGGACAGGGGGTGGAAGAAACACCATATATTTT.

The chain uses TRBV6-2 or TRBV6-3 and TRBJ2-1, with 9 positions matching TRBD2. Germline CDR1 MNHEY, CDR2 SVGEGT. V lost 2 bases, J lost 0 bases, and 11 bases stayed unmatched. The CDR3 has 19 residues. CDR3: CASSYPSSGVLSSYNEQFF. The CDR3 coding sequence is TGTGCCAGCAGTTACCCTTCTAGCGGGGTCCTTAGCTCCTACAATGAGCAGTTCTTC.

The genes are TRBV12-3 or TRBV12-4 and TRBJ1-4, with a possible D match to TRBD1 (6 bases). The CDR3 has 19 residues. The germline V and J ends were trimmed by 3 bases and 3 bases, with 23 bases remaining between them. CDR3 bases: TGTGCCAGCAGTTTGGGACATTCGACGATCCTGGTGGCTAATGAAAAACTGTTTTTT. It is translated as CASSLGHSTILVANEKLFF.

The CDR3 DNA is TGTGCCAGCAGCTTCAACCCCCAGGGTGAGCAGTTCTTC. Its protein is CASSFNPQGEQFF. The rearrangement joins TRBV5-4 to TRBJ2-1, with D perhaps matching TRBD1 (5 bases). V gave up 2 bases and J gave up 9 bases, with 12 bases separating them. Germline V gene lookup returns CDR1 SGHNT and CDR2 YYREEE (reference sequence). CDR3 length equals 13 residues.

The chain combines TRBV24-1 with TRBJ1-5, with 7 bases identical to TRBD1. Germline V CDR1 and CDR2: KGHDR, SFDVKD. The CDR3 totals 13 residues. J gave up 2 bases and V 9 bases, and 3 bases lay outside the gene matches. In nucleotides, the CDR3 is TGTGCCACCTCAGGGGGTGGCAATCAGCCCCAGCATTTT. Translating gives CATSGGGNQPQHF.

This chain joins TRBV20-1 and TRBJ2-3; the D gene is possibly TRBD2 (6 bases). The CDR3 sequence is 12 residues long. Trimming removed 3 bases from V and 6 bases from J, with 10 bases in between. From germline, CDR1 is DFQATT and CDR2 SNEGSKA (reference sequence). CDR3 loop: CSARPGRDTQYF. Written as DNA, the CDR3 is TGCAGTGCTAGGCCAGGGAGGGATACGCAGTATTTT.

The gene calls are TRBV19 and TRBJ2-2; D uncertain. CDR1 LNHDA and CDR2 SQIVND come from the germline V gene (reference sequence). Trimming took off 3 bases at V and 6 bases at J, with 17 bases between the two ends. The CDR3 length is 16 residues. CDR3 nucleotides: TGTGCCAGTAGTATTACCGCCGCTCCCTACCCCGGGGAGCTGTTTTTT. It translates to CASSITAAPYPGELFF.

The rearrangement joins TRBV11-1 to TRBJ2-2; 8 nucleotides line up with TRBD1. With V trimmed by 9 bases and J by 6 bases, 12 bases remained unmatched. The CDR3 spans 15 residues. In germline, CDR1 is SGHAT, CDR2 FQDESV (reference sequence). CDR3 protein: CASTSDREFAGELFF. CDR3 sequence (DNA): TGTGCCAGTACCTCGGACAGGGAATTCGCCGGGGAGCTGTTTTTT.

The sample holds many counts of this clonotype. The rearrangement uses TRBV27 and TRBJ1-2, with 8 positions matching TRBD1. The V and J ends lost 6 bases and 6 bases, in that order; junction bases with no gene match: 6. Per the germline V gene, CDR1 is MNHEY and CDR2 is SMNVEV (reference sequence). This CDR3 spans 13 amino acids. The CDR3 spells CASRRTGRDGYTF. The CDR3 region has the DNA TGTGCCAGCAGGCGGACAGGGAGGGATGGCTACACCTTC.

The chain carries TRBV28 and TRBJ2-1, with D perhaps TRBD1 (6 bases). CDR1 MDHEN and CDR2 SYDVKM come from the germline V gene. The CDR3 extends over 12 amino acids. The V end was cut by 4 bases, the J end by 14 bases, with 15 bases between. The CDR3 spells CASSSGRGTEFF. In DNA, the CDR3 is TGTGCCAGCAGTTCAGGCAGGGGTACTGAGTTCTTC.

This clonotype was counted at least ten times. This chain uses TRBV7-9 with TRBJ2-3; D not certain. The germline CDR1 and CDR2 sequences are SEHNR and FQNEAQ (reference sequence). The CDR3 contains 16 residues. V was cut by 5 bases and J by 6 bases, with 21 bases left in between. CDR3 loop: CASSQERTASVDTQYF. CDR3 sequence (DNA): TGTGCCAGCAGCCAAGAACGCACAGCATCCGTGGATACGCAGTATTTT.

Only a few counts were recorded for this clonotype. The V and J genes are TRBV21-1 and TRBJ2-7; the DNA was not compared with TRBD1, the D call given in the table. TRBV21-1 is a pseudogene. This CDR3 has 16 amino acids. CDR3 loop: CASSKTGTVSSYEQYV. The CDR3, as DNA: TGTGCCAGCAGCAAGACCGGGACAGTGAGCTCCTACGAGCAGTACGTC.

Many counts were recorded for this clonotype. The chain couples TRBV29-1 to TRBJ1-4, with D perhaps matching TRBD1 (5 bases). The CDR3 loop spans 11 amino acids. The germline V gene encodes CDR1 SQVTM and CDR2 ANQGSEA. V was trimmed by 6 bases and J by 8 bases, leaving 10 bases between them. In nucleotides, the CDR3 is TGCAGCGTCGCCTGGGGGGAAAAACTGTTTTTT. Translation: CSVAWGEKLFF. Using reference TRBV29-1 and TRBJ1-4 for the parts outside the CDR3, the full variable domain is SAVISQKPSRDICQRGTSLTIQCQVDSQVTMMFWYRQQPGQSLTLIATANQGSEATYESGFVIDKFPISRPNLTFSTLTVSNMSPEDSSIYLCSVAWGEKLFFGSGTQLSVL.

The table lists this clonotype with many counts. Mismatch with germline at one junction end may stem from a read error. V and J are TRBV5-1 and TRBJ2-1; D not resolved. Looked up from germline, CDR1 is SGHRS and CDR2 is YFSETQ. The CDR3 length is 11 residues. This CDR3 reads CASSLGYEQFF. CDR3 in DNA: TGTGCCAGCAGCTTAGGCTATGAGCAGTTCTTC.

This clonotype has just a few counts. This sequence joins TRBV5-1 and TRBJ1-2, with D possibly being TRBD1 (5 bases). V lost 0 bases and J lost 3, with 9 bases in between. This CDR3 is 14 amino acids long. Per germline, CDR1 SGHRS and CDR2 YFSETQ. CDR3 residues: CASSLVGRDYGYTF. CDR3 DNA: TGCGCCAGCAGCTTGGTCGGCAGGGACTATGGCTACACCTTC. Together with reference TRBV5-1 and TRBJ1-2, the CDR3 gives the full variable domain: KAGVTQTPRYLIKTRGQQVTLSCSPISGHRSVSWYQQTPGQGLQFLFEYFSETQRNKGNFPGRFSGRQFSNSRSEMNVSTLELGDSALYLCASSLVGRDYGYTFGSGTRLTVV.

This chain connects TRBV7-9 to TRBJ1-2; D may be TRBD1 (5 bases). The germline CDR1 and CDR2 sequences are SEHNR and FQNEAQ (reference sequence). V lost 2 bases to trimming and J lost 8 bases, with 15 bases between them. The CDR3 runs 14 residues. The CDR3 DNA reads TGTGCCAGCAGCTTACAGCCGAGGGGTAAGGGCTACACCTTC. Its protein is CASSLQPRGKGYTF.

The gene calls are TRBV6-5 and TRBJ2-7; TRBD1 aligns across 8 bases. In germline, CDR1 is MNHEY, CDR2 SVGAGI. J lost 9 bases, V lost 5 bases, and 9 bases had no gene match. The CDR3 extends over 13 amino acids. The DNA of the CDR3 is TGTGCCAGCAGTGAAGACAGGGGCCGGCGGCAGTACGTC. Translated, it gives CASSEDRGRRQYV.

V usage is TRBV9 and J usage is TRBJ2-1; 11 bases fit TRBD2. The CDR3 totals 14 residues. The V and J ends lost 1 base and 7 bases, in that order; junction bases with no gene match: 1. CDR1 is SGDLS, CDR2 YYNGEE, per germline. The CDR3 nucleotides read TGTGCCAGCAGCGTAACTAGCGGGGGAAATGAGCAGTTCTTC. As protein: CASSVTSGGNEQFF.

The rearrangement joins TRBV2 to TRBJ1-1, with D tentatively TRBD1 (6 bases). The germline V gene encodes CDR1 SNHLY and CDR2 FYNNEI. This CDR3 region has 12 residues. The V gene lost 8 bases and the J gene lost 0 bases, with 7 bases spanning the gap. DNA of the CDR3: TGTGCCAGCGACAGGATGAACACTGAAGCTTTCTTT. The encoded protein is CASDRMNTEAFF. Combining the CDR3 with reference TRBV2 and TRBJ1-1 gives the whole variable domain EPEVTQTPSHQVTQMGQEVILRCVPISNHLYFYWYRQILGQKVEFLVSFYNNEISEKSEIFDDQFSVERPDGSNFTLKIRSTKLEDSAMYFCASDRMNTEAFFGQGTRLTVV.

This clonotype was picked up a small number of times. The chain employs TRBV20-1 and TRBJ2-7; weak D call: TRBD1 (6 bases). The germline V gene encodes CDR1 DFQATT and CDR2 SNEGSKA (reference sequence). CDR3 length: 13 residues. V shed 7 bases and J shed 3 bases, with 16 bases lying between them. CDR3 loop: CSGAPGADYEQYF. DNA for the CDR3: TGCAGTGGCGCTCCAGGGGCCGACTACGAGCAGTACTTC.

The V call is TRBV3-1, the J call TRBJ1-1, with a tentative D call TRBD1 (6 bases). Germline V gives CDR1 LGHDT, CDR2 YNNKEL (reference sequence). The CDR3 is 12 residues long. Trimming removed 1 base from V and 11 bases from J, with 11 bases in between. Here the CDR3 DNA reads TGTGCCAGCAGCCAAGCCCCAGGGGTCGCTTTCTTT. Its translation: CASSQAPGVAFF.